The clone carrying this T cell receptor (beta chain) was seen more than once but under ten times. The data belong to a study of blood T cell repertoires in COVID-19. The J segment lost 5 bases and the V segment lost 6 bases, leaving 4 bases of the junction unmatched. CDR3 length equals 13 residues. Only in-frame clones appear in the TCRdb table, and some are missing; sequencing was by immunoSEQ multiplex PCR. The repertoire holds some 120,000 clones, around 83% seen once, with about 5.5% in the top ten. The material sequenced was peripheral blood. This receptor was identified in a man older than 75 with active or convalescent COVID-19. The gene calls are TRBV12-3 or TRBV12-4 and TRBJ1-1, with TRBD1 matching 9 bases. The CDR3 region is CASRDRGRTEAFF. Here the CDR3 DNA reads TGTGCCAGCAGGGACAGGGGAAGGACTGAAGCTTTCTTT.